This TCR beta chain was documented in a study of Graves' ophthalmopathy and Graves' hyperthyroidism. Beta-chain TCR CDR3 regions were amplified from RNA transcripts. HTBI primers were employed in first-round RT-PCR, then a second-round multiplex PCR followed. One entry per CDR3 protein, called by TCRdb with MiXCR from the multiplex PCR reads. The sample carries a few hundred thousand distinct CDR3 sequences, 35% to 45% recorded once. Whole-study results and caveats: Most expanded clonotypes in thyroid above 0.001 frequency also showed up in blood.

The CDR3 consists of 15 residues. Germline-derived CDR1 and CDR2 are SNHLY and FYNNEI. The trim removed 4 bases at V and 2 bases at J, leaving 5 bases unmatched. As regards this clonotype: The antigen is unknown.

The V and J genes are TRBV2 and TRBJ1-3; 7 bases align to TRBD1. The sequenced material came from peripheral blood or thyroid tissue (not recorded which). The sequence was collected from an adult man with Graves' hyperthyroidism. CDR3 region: CASSGQGSAGNTIYF. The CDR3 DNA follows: TGTGCCAGCAGTGGACAGGGTTCGGCTGGAAACACCATATATTTT.